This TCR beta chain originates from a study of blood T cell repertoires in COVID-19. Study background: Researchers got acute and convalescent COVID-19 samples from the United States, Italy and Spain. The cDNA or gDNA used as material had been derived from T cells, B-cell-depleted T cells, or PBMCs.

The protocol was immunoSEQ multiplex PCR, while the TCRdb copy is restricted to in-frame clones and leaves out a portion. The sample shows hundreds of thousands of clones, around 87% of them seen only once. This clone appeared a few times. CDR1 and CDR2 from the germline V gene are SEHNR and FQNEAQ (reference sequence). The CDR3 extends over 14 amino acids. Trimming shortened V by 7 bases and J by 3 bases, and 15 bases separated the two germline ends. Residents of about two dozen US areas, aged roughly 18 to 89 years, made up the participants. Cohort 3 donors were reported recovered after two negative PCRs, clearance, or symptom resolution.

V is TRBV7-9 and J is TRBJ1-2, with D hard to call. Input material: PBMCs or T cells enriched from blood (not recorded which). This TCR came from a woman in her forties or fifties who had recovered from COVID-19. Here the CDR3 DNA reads TGTGCCAGCAACTTGATAGGAGTTCACTATGGCTACACCTTC. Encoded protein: CASNLIGVHYGYTF.